This T cell receptor (beta chain) was identified in a study of blood T cell repertoires in COVID-19 (dated by TCRdb to 2018 to 2020). Background for the entire study: Collaborator samples came from the United States, Italy and Spain and covered acute and convalescent phases of COVID-19. The repertoires were released in a freely available public database intended as a resource for research on the immune response to SARS-CoV-2. A de-identified subject ID, COVID-19 status, age in years and sex were almost always included in the sample metadata. HLA class I and class II types, where available, came from metadata supplied by the sample provider rather than from assay-based typing. The material from the prospective study consisted of cDNA or gDNA derived from T cells, B-cell-depleted T cells, or PBMCs. Samples were obtained from the ongoing ImmuneRACE study (first 160 participants) and from 1,000 to 1,500 subjects provided by 6 global collaborators. Deeply sampled blood TCRbeta repertoires from subjects exposed to, actively infected with, or recovered from COVID-19 were included in the dataset. Here is what the overall study found, with its caveats: How much clinical and demographic metadata was included differed by source and by participant, and the metadata was provided uncurated.

TCRbeta CDR3 regions were amplified from genomic DNA using the immunoSEQ Assay, a bias-controlled multiplex PCR. The paper's processing steps were these. Nucleated cell counts per sample were estimated from amplification of reference gene primers within the assay. Sequence reads were collapsed and filtered to measure the absolute abundance of every unique TCRbeta CDR3 rearrangement. For each sample, productive Simpson clonality was calculated as the square root of Simpson's diversity index over productive rearrangements. Entries here come from immuneACCESS through TCRdb and include only in-frame sequences with V and J called. Some clones fail to appear in such tables; in the studies checked, an unresolved V gene covers under half of the shortfall, and the cause of the remainder is unknown. V, J and clone size are taken as reported in that table, and D and trimming were inferred from the DNA itself. Here the sample has a few hundred thousand clones; about four fifths occur a single time. Clones ranked in the top ten supply 3.4% of the sample.

Each collaborating institution followed its own protocols to collect whole blood in K2EDTA tubes. For TCRbeta analysis, collaborator samples were shipped as frozen whole blood, as isolated PBMCs, or as DNA extracted from either sample type. As for this clone: Its antigen has not been determined. One base away there is no much larger clone; base qualities are not given.

Including the terminal cysteine and phenylalanine, the CDR3 comprises 14 residues. Here the CDR3 DNA is all that survives: 42 bases in frame from base 1. The germline V gene yields KGHSH for CDR1 and LQKENI for CDR2. The V end gives up 3 bases and the J end 2 bases, leaving 3 bases in the junction not matched to a gene. Sequencing was carried out using peripheral blood. This TCR derives from a woman aged 18-29 years with acute or convalescent COVID-19. The sequence joins TRBV18 to TRBJ2-7; TRBD2 fits 8 bases in the junction. The DNA sequence is given as TGTGCCAGCTCACCCTTAGCGGGACCCTACGAGCAGTACTTC. Its product reads: CASSPLAGPYEQYF.